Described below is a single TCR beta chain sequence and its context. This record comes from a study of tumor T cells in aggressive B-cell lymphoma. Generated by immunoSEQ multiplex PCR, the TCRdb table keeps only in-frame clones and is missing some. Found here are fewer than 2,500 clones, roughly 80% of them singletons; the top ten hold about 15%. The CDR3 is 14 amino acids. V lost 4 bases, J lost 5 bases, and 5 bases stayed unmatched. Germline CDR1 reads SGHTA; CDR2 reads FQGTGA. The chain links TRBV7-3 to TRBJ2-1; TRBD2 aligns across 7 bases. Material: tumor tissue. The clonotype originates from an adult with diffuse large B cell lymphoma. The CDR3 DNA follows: TGTGCCAGCAGCTCATCGCGGGGGAACAATGAGCAGTTCTTC. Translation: CASSSSRGNNEQFF.